This passage covers 24 T cell receptor beta chains from one sample sequenced in a study of blood T cell repertoires in COVID-19. Method: immunoSEQ multiplex PCR; TCRdb's copy keeps in-frame clones and lacks some. The sample has 20,000 to 30,000 clones, 75% to 90% seen once. Sequencing was carried out using peripheral blood. These receptors were taken from a human donor in a cohort sampled during active COVID-19.

The chain carries TRBV14 and TRBJ2-2; D gene ambiguous. The germline CDR1 and CDR2 sequences are SGHDN and FVKESK. The CDR3 runs 16 residues. V shed 4 bases and J shed 1 base, with 13 bases lying between them. CDR3 in DNA: TGTGCCAGCAGCCCTCCTTATGCGGTGAACACCGGGGAGCTGTTTTTT. It encodes CASSPPYAVNTGELFF.

The J gene is TRBJ1-6, the V gene TRBV7-9; 7 bases match TRBD1. Germline CDR1 reads SEHNR; CDR2 reads FQNEAQ (reference sequence). The CDR3 is 16 residues long. Germline trimming cut 5 bases from V and 11 bases from J; bases unmatched to any gene: 15. The CDR3 sequence is CASSTPSGGSIPPLHF. The CDR3 coding sequence is TGTGCCAGCAGCACCCCTTCAGGGGGGAGTATTCCACCCCTCCACTTT.

This clone is a singleton in its sample. This rearrangement joins TRBV18 to TRBJ1-2; maybe TRBD1 (6 bases). V gave up 3 bases and J gave up 4 bases, with 12 bases separating them. CDR3 length equals 14 residues. Germline-derived CDR1 and CDR2 are KGHSH and LQKENI. Written as DNA, the CDR3 is TGTGCCAGCTCACCCCGGGACAACCTCTATGGCTACACCTTC. Its translation is CASSPRDNLYGYTF.

The V and J genes are TRBV14 and TRBJ2-2; D perhaps matches TRBD2 (7 bases). The CDR3 has 17 amino acids. CDR1 SGHDN and CDR2 FVKESK come from the germline V gene. With 0 bases removed from V and 3 bases from J, the gap between germline ends came to 14 bases. The chain's CDR3 is CASSQDQVGGDTGELFF. The DNA of the CDR3 is TGTGCCAGCAGCCAAGATCAGGTAGGGGGGGACACCGGGGAGCTGTTTTTT.

This sequence joins TRBV5-1 and TRBJ2-7, with TRBD2 matching over 8 bases. This CDR3 has 15 amino acids. The ends lost 0 bases at V and 0 bases at J; junction bases unmatched: 2. CDR1 SGHRS and CDR2 YFSETQ come from the germline V gene. CDR3 in amino acids: CASSLAAGGSYEQYF. The CDR3 DNA is TGCGCCAGCAGCTTGGCCGCGGGAGGCTCCTACGAGCAGTACTTC.

V and J are TRBV28 and TRBJ1-4; D not resolved. CDR3 size: 16 residues. V was clipped by 5 bases and J by 3 bases, with 16 bases between them. Germline CDR1 and CDR2: MDHEN and SYDVKM. CDR3 sequence reads: CASSISWSPANEKLFF. The CDR3 DNA follows: TGTGCCAGCAGTATCAGTTGGTCCCCAGCTAATGAAAAACTGTTTTTT.

The CDR3 region is CASSQDVVTLYGYTF. The CDR3 DNA sequence: TGTGCCAGCAGCCAAGACGTGGTGACACTCTATGGCTACACCTTC. The V gene is TRBV4-2, the J gene TRBJ1-2; D remains ambiguous. Germline CDR1 LGHNA, CDR2 YNFKEQ. V lost 0 bases and J lost 4, with 12 bases in between. The CDR3 length is 15 residues.

The chain joins TRBV30 to TRBJ2-1; 10 nucleotides line up with TRBD2. In germline, CDR1 is GTSNPN, CDR2 SVGIG (reference sequence). There are 13 residues in the CDR3. The V gene end was trimmed by 8 bases and the J gene end by 8 bases; junction bases not matched to a gene: 9. CDR3 region: CASERGGLYEQFF. CDR3 nucleotide sequence: TGTGCCAGTGAGCGGGGGGGCCTCTATGAGCAGTTCTTC. Complete variable domain (other parts from reference TRBV30 and TRBJ2-1): SQTIHQWPATLVQPVGSPLSLECTVEGTSNPNLYWYRQAAGRGLQLLFYSVGIGQISSEVPQNLSASRPQDRQFILSSKKLLLSDSGFYLCASERGGLYEQFFGPGTRLTVL.

The chain joins TRBV5-7 to TRBJ1-5; TRBD1 matches at 7 bases. TRBV5-7 is recorded as an ORF, its role being uncertain. J lost 6 bases, V lost 1 base, and 4 bases had no gene match. CDR3 length: 14 amino acids. The CDR3 protein is CASSLRGLVQPQHF. The CDR3 DNA reads as TGTGCCAGCAGCTTGAGGGGGCTGGTTCAGCCCCAGCATTTT.

The chain links TRBV7-7 to TRBJ2-5; D ambiguous. This CDR3 has 13 residues. Between the trimmed V and J ends, which lost 2 bases and 5 bases, there was a span of 9 bases. Germline V gene sequence: CDR1 SSHAT, CDR2 FNYEAQ (reference sequence). CDR3 DNA sequence: TGTGCCAGCAGCTTATTGAGCGAGGAGACCCAGTACTTC. Translating gives CASSLLSEETQYF.

This rearrangement joins TRBV18 to TRBJ2-5; 9 bases map to TRBD1. Germline V lookup: CDR1 KGHSH, CDR2 LQKENI. V dropped 3 bases and J dropped 3; count of bases not matched to a gene: 8. CDR3 length: 16 residues. CDR3 coding DNA: TGTGCCAGCTCACCTCGCGCGGGACAGGGAAAAGAGACCCAGTACTTC. It yields the protein CASSPRAGQGKETQYF.

This rearrangement joins TRBV24-1 to TRBJ2-1; the match to TRBD2 covers 11 bases. Germline loops: CDR1 KGHDR, CDR2 SFDVKD. The CDR3 contains 14 residues. Trimming cost V 11 bases and J 9 bases; bases outside gene matches: 11. CDR3 nucleotide sequence: TGTGCCATCGGGACTAGCGGAGGGTGGCGTGAGCAGTTCTTC. This sequence encodes CAIGTSGGWREQFF.

V and J are TRBV28 and TRBJ2-1, with D possibly TRBD2 on 6 matching bases. The ends were cut back, 6 bases at V and 7 bases at J, with 22 bases in the middle. The length of the CDR3 is 16 residues. Germline-derived CDR1 and CDR2 are MDHEN and SYDVKM. Written as DNA, the CDR3 is TGTGCCAGCAGGGAAACTAGCCGTCTCCTCACAAATGAGCAGTTCTTC. Amino acids: CASRETSRLLTNEQFF.

The V gene is TRBV5-8, the J gene TRBJ2-3; no clear D gene. CDR3 size: 14 residues. Trimming removed 4 bases from V and 0 bases from J, with 9 bases in between. Germline-derived CDR1 and CDR2 are SGHTS and YDEGEE. This CDR3 reads CASSLATSTDTQYF. CDR3 coding DNA: TGTGCCAGCAGCCTCGCAACTAGCACAGATACGCAGTATTTT. Variable domain in full (rest from reference TRBV5-8 and TRBJ2-3): EAGVTQSPTHLIKTRGQQATLRCSPISGHTSVYWYQQALGLGLQFLLWYDEGEERNRGNFPPRFSGRQFPNYSSELNVNALELEDSALYLCASSLATSTDTQYFGPGTRLTVL.

The V call is TRBV6-5, the J call TRBJ1-6; 11 bases align to TRBD1. The CDR3 runs 14 residues. Germline CDR1 reads MNHEY; CDR2 reads SVGAGI. V was pared by 6 bases and J by 10 bases, with 5 bases of the junction left unmatched. This CDR3 reads CASRGDRGISPLHF. The CDR3, as DNA: TGTGCCAGCAGGGGGGACAGGGGGATATCACCCCTCCACTTT.

V and J are TRBV29-1 and TRBJ2-7; D perhaps matches TRBD1 (6 bases). The V gene's germline CDR1 is SQVTM and CDR2 ANQGSEA. There are 11 residues in the CDR3. The V and J ends lost 6 bases and 4 bases respectively, with 10 bases between them. CDR3 sequence reads: CSVRDKYEQYF. The CDR3 nucleotides are TGCAGCGTCCGGGACAAGTACGAGCAGTACTTC.

V gene TRBV3-1 (or the pseudogene TRBV3-2) combines with J gene TRBJ2-2; no clear D. This CDR3 region has 14 residues. V was pared by 2 bases and J by 6 bases, with 10 bases between. Germline assignment: CDR1 LGHDT and CDR2 YNNKEL (reference sequence). Here the CDR3 DNA reads TGTGCCAGCAGCCAAATACTTAGCTCCGGGGAGCTGTTTTTT. Translated, it gives CASSQILSSGELFF.

The chain is built from TRBV12-3 or TRBV12-4 and TRBJ2-2; D gene ambiguous. The CDR3 extends over 13 amino acids. V gave up 5 bases and J gave up 0 bases, with 4 bases separating them. The DNA for the CDR3 is TGTGCCAGCAGTCCCGCGAACACCGGGGAGCTGTTTTTT. Amino acids: CASSPANTGELFF.

The V gene is TRBV30, the J gene TRBJ2-5, with 8 bases fitting TRBD2. Germline lookup yields CDR1 GTSNPN and CDR2 SVGIG (reference sequence). This CDR3 spans 18 amino acids. The V segment lost 0 bases and the J segment 5 bases; nucleotides outside the gene matches: 17. CDR3 in amino acids: CAWSVGDGGAGTLETQYF. As DNA, the CDR3 is TGTGCCTGGAGTGTAGGGGACGGGGGGGCCGGTACCTTGGAGACCCAGTACTTC.

The V gene is TRBV7-8, the J gene TRBJ2-7, with D maybe TRBD1 (6 bases). Germline CDR1 reads SGHVS; CDR2 reads FQNEAQ. The CDR3 extends over 15 amino acids. The germline V and J ends were trimmed by 3 bases and 0 bases, with 12 bases remaining between them. CDR3 bases: TGTGCCAGCAGCTTCCTCGCAGGGGACTCCTACGAGCAGTACTTC. Amino acids: CASSFLAGDSYEQYF.

This chain connects TRBV11-2 to TRBJ1-5; D is perhaps TRBD1 (5 bases). V was clipped by 2 bases and J by 4 bases, with 12 bases between them. Germline V gives CDR1 SGHAT, CDR2 FQNNGV. The CDR3 length is 15 residues. The CDR3: CASSLTTGGNQPQHF. CDR3 coding DNA: TGTGCCAGCAGCTTAACCACCGGGGGGAATCAGCCCCAGCATTTT.

The chain recombines TRBV3-1 (or the pseudogene TRBV3-2) with TRBJ2-5, with 8 nucleotides matching TRBD2. V lost 7 bases to trimming and J lost 6 bases; unmatched junction nucleotides: 16. Germline V lookup: CDR1 LGHDT, CDR2 YNNKEL (reference sequence). This CDR3 comprises 16 residues. The CDR3 DNA reads TGTGCCAGCACAGCAAGACCCCTCGGGGGGGCGAAGACCCAGTACTTC. Protein: CASTARPLGGAKTQYF.

The chain employs TRBV6-1 and TRBJ2-1; 12 bases match TRBD1. The length of the CDR3 is 17 residues. Looked up from germline, CDR1 is MNHNS and CDR2 is SASEGT. V was clipped by 4 bases and J by 8 bases; unmatched bases: 12. The CDR3: CASSAQPAGQGADEQFF. CDR3 sequence (DNA): TGTGCCAGCAGTGCCCAACCCGCGGGACAGGGGGCCGATGAGCAGTTCTTC.

This rearrangement joins TRBV27 to TRBJ1-1; D gene unclear. Trimming stripped 4 bases from V and 6 bases from J, with 9 bases between. The CDR3 is 12 amino acids. Germline loops: CDR1 MNHEY, CDR2 SMNVEV (reference sequence). Written as DNA, the CDR3 is TGTGCCAGCAGTTCGAGGGAGGCTGAAGCTTTCTTT. Protein sequence: CASSSREAEAFF.